This T cell receptor beta chain was observed in a study of long-term antiretroviral therapy in people with HIV (dated by TCRdb to between 2020 and 2023). Describing the broader study: The earliest samples were collected approximately a decade before the 2015 WHO recommendation for immediate ART, a period when ART was typically delayed until CD4 counts fell. No cross-contamination during QIAcube processing was seen in test extractions of a monoclonal T-cell line run alongside roughly 30 polyclonal samples. A total of about 190 cryopreserved PBMC samples were contributed to the cohort by 30 adults with confirmed HIV infection, with samples collected serially over a mean of approximately six years (range 1-12). Whether ART initiation and durable HIV suppression were associated with changes in peripheral blood TRB repertoire composition and diversity was tested in a retrospective serial study. About two fifths of the roughly 30 participants with HIV were female.

Relative to germline, V is 11 bases shorter and J is 3 bases shorter, with 12 bases between their ends. The CDR3, from cysteine to phenylalanine, totals 12 residues. Of all the DNA, just the CDR3 is kept, 36 bases in frame from base 1. Via the germline V gene, CDR1 is MNHEY and CDR2 SVGAGI. Participants were included only if at least one PBMC sample before ART initiation and at least two post-ART samples were available. Every participant with HIV received treatment in the United States of America. Before DNA extraction, cryopreserved samples of about 1-11 million PBMC were thawed and then washed. At the time of the earliest PBMC sample for each participant with HIV, ages ranged from roughly 23 to 60 years. PBMC samples were contributed by each participant from 1-4 timepoints before ART initiation and 2-8 timepoints after ART initiation, with a median of 7 samples. For every participant, serial HIV viral load, CD4+ T-cell count, ART history and demographic data were obtained. Using a Qiagen kit on a QIAcube, genomic DNA was extracted from unsorted PBMC, with samples processed in batches of 12.

Regarding this clone: Its antigen is still unknown. Base qualities are not provided; no much larger clone lies one nucleotide away.

Study-wide findings and limitations: Unsorted PBMC were profiled instead of sorted CD4+ and CD8+ T cells because pre-ART samples had limited cell numbers. Owing to limited PBMC availability, only the TCR beta chain was sequenced, without alpha chain pairing. Starting ART was linked to a significant rise in TRB diversity, yet even after long-term ART the diversity remained significantly lower than in transplant donor controls. At every time point, the repertoire was dominated by expanded TRB clones first identified before ART initiation, although this dominance fluctuated and, in many PLHIV, declined after ART. Inferences about post-ART repertoire changes are limited because no data were available on ART adherence, viral resistance or therapy changes. CDR3 length ranges in HIV repertoires were narrower than in controls, and network structure suggested an antigen-experienced repertoire with only a slight naive shift after ART. The samples span the years 2004 to 2017, and the ART regimens used may be less effective than current regimens.

Sequencing of the TRB variable region was done with the immunoSEQ hsTCRB v3.0 assay at survey level resolution. TRB sequencing targeted a depth of roughly 35,000-55,000 T-cell genomes per sample. Pooled TRB libraries were sequenced on an Illumina MiSeq with a v3 150-cycle kit. The study's own analysis went as follows. Repertoire analysis was performed in R inside a reproducible Nextflow workflow that covered QC, data transformation and analysis. LymphoSeq2, an R package for exploring AIRR-Seq data, was used to implement the custom analyses. Four samples that yielded fewer than 5000 total TRB sequences were excluded, so that 150 to 200 HIV repertoires were analyzed. Among the roughly 200 retained HIV repertoires, 55 to 60 were collected before ART initiation and around 130 after ART initiation. Each repertoire was downsampled to 5000 TRB nucleotide sequences, and summary statistics were averaged across 100 downsampling iterations. TRB sequences were retained for analysis only if CDR3 regions of at least seven amino acids were present. A Shannon entropy-derived clonality score and the Gini coefficient were used to measure diversity. Repertoire networks linked the top 5000 CDR3 amino acid sequences whenever two sequences differed by an edit distance of one. GLIPH2 predicted antigen specificity groups and MHC restriction for TRB CDR3 amino acid sequences. Known CMV, EBV, HIV or tissue antigen associations were flagged by matching CDR3 amino acid sequences against VDJdb and McPAS-TCR. Pre-ART, post-ART and control groups were compared with Wilcoxon signed-rank tests and Holm-Bonferroni correction. In its TCRdb copy, this immuneACCESS table keeps in-frame sequences only and misses some clones. Where compared with another copy, unresolved V genes explain less than half of these, and the others have no known cause. From that table come the V and J calls and clone size; the DNA was used to work out D and trimming. The sample has roughly 16,000 clones on record, 77% of them singletons. The top ten clonotypes cover over 20% of the sample.

The V and J genes are TRBV6-5 and TRBJ2-3, with TRBD2 tentatively as D gene (6 bases match). The sample in question was unsorted PBMCs, obtained 2.1 years after starting antiretroviral therapy. The receptor's source is a man aged 40-55 years with HIV. The nucleotide sequence is given as TGTGCCGCGGGGCGTGGAACAGATACGCAGTATTTT. It encodes CAAGRGTDTQYF.